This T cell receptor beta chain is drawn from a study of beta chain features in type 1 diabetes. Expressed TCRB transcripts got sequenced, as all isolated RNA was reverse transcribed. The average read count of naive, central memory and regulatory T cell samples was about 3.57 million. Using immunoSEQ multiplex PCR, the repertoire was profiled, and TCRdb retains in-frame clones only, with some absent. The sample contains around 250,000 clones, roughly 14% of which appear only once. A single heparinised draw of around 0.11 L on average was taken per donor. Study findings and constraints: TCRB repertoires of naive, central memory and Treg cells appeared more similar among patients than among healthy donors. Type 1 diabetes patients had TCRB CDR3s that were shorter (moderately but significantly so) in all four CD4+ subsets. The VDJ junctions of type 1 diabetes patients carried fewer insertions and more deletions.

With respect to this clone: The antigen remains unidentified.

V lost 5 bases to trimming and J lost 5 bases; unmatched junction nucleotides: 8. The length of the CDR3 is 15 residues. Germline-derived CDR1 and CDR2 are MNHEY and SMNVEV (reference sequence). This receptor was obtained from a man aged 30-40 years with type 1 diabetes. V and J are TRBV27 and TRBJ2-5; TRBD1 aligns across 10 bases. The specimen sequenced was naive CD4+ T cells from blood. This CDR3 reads CASSPRDRGGETQYF. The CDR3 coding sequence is TGTGCCAGCAGTCCCCGGGACAGGGGAGGGGAGACCCAGTACTTC.